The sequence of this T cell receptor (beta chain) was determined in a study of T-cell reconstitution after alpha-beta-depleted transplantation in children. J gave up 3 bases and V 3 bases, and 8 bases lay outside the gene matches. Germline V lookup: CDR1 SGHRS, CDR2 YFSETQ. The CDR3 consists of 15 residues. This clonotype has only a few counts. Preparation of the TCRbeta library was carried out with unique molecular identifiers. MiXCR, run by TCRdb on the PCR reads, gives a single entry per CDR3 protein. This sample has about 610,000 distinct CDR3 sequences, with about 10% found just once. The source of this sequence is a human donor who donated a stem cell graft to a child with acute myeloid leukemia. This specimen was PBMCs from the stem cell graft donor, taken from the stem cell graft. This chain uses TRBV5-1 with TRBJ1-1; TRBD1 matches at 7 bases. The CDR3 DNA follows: TGCGCCAGCAGCTCATGGGAGGGGGCGCACACTGAAGCTTTCTTT. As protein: CASSSWEGAHTEAFF.